This T cell receptor (beta chain) was sequenced in a study of blood T cell repertoires in COVID-19. Study at large: PBMCs, B-cell-depleted T cells, or T cells provided the cDNA or gDNA that made up the material.

How the authors handled the data: How many nucleated cells were present was estimated from reference gene primer amplification. The method was immunoSEQ multiplex PCR; TCRdb's version includes in-frame clones alone and lacks a portion of them. From that table come the V and J calls and clone size; the DNA was used to work out D and trimming. Here the sample spans approximately 150,000 clones, 70% to 80% being singletons. The CDR3 spans 15 residues. After removal of 4 bases from V and 4 bases from J, the junction contained 3 bases not matched to a gene. The germline CDR1 and CDR2 sequences are SGHDT and YYEEEE.

Sequencing was done on a sample of peripheral blood. This TCR was sampled from a woman aged 55-69 years with COVID-19, enrolled during active disease. The genes are TRBV5-6 and TRBJ1-3, with TRBD1 identical over 12 bases. CDR3 nucleotides: TGTGCCAGCAGCCCCGGGACAGGGGGCGGAAACACCATATATTTT. Its protein is CASSPGTGGGNTIYF.